The 22 T cell receptor beta chains below were found in one sample sequenced in a study of shared T cell receptors in the human thymus. TCRdb's table, derived via immunoSEQ multiplex PCR, lists solely in-frame clones and lacks some. In the table there are 500,000 to 850,000 clones, approximately 89% of which are singletons. The same sample was also used in a study of human thymus T cells.

The source material was thymocytes. These receptors were taken from a boy younger than two with a congenital heart defect.

The chain carries TRBV5-8 and TRBJ2-1, with 7 bases aligning to TRBD1. Trimming took 4 bases from V and 7 from J; bases not matched to a gene: 26. The CDR3 length is 20 residues. In germline, CDR1 is SGHTS, CDR2 YDEGEE. The CDR3 bases are TGTGCCAGCAGCGTTAAATCGGCCCCAAACCGTCGGGACAGAAAGAATGAGCAGTTCTTC. Its translation: CASSVKSAPNRRDRKNEQFF.

The V and J genes are TRBV7-6 and TRBJ2-7; D gene unclear. Germline CDR1 reads SGHVS; CDR2 reads FNYEAQ. Deletions cut 2 bases from V and 0 bases from J, with 8 bases between. CDR3 length: 14 amino acids. CDR3 region: CASSLSRSSYEQYF. The CDR3 DNA is TGTGCCAGCAGCTTATCTAGGAGCTCCTACGAGCAGTACTTC.

The rearrangement uses TRBV7-2 and TRBJ1-2; maybe TRBD1 (5 bases). Deletions cut 6 bases from V and 5 bases from J, with 16 bases between. CDR3 length equals 14 residues. The germline CDR1 and CDR2 sequences are SGHTA and FQGNSA. As DNA, the CDR3 is TGTGCCAGCAGTCCCTCCGGGGGGAAGTATGGCTACACCTTC. Amino acid sequence: CASSPSGGKYGYTF.

V is TRBV11-2 and J is TRBJ2-1; 8 nucleotides line up with TRBD2. The CDR3 is 17 amino acids. Germline V gives CDR1 SGHAT, CDR2 FQNNGV. V was pared by 5 bases and J by 0 bases, with 9 bases of the junction left unmatched. CDR3 loop: CASSPPAGGPSYNEQFF. As DNA, the CDR3 is TGTGCCAGCAGCCCACCGGCGGGGGGCCCCTCCTACAATGAGCAGTTCTTC.

The chain uses TRBV15 and TRBJ1-4; 9 nucleotides line up with TRBD1. V shed 0 bases, J shed 7 bases, and the junction held 18 bases outside the gene matches. CDR1 is LNHNV, CDR2 YYDKDF, per germline (reference sequence). The CDR3 covers 20 residues. The CDR3 protein is CATSREPNDRDREMREKLFF. CDR3 in DNA: TGTGCCACCAGCAGAGAACCTAACGACCGGGACAGGGAGATGCGTGAAAAACTGTTTTTT.

This rearrangement joins TRBV5-1 to TRBJ1-6; D ambiguous. V was pared by 2 bases and J by 6 bases, with 9 bases between. Germline V gene lookup returns CDR1 SGHRS and CDR2 YFSETQ. This CDR3 comprises 14 residues. This CDR3 reads CASSLTGINSPLHF. The CDR3 bases are TGCGCCAGCAGCTTAACGGGGATTAATTCACCCCTCCACTTT. Supplemented by reference TRBV5-1 and TRBJ1-6, the full variable domain reads KAGVTQTPRYLIKTRGQQVTLSCSPISGHRSVSWYQQTPGQGLQFLFEYFSETQRNKGNFPGRFSGRQFSNSRSEMNVSTLELGDSALYLCASSLTGINSPLHFGNGTRLTVT.

This chain connects TRBV28 to TRBJ2-1, with 9 bases that match TRBD1. The CDR3 spans 15 residues. J was trimmed by 2 bases and V by 7 bases; bases with no gene match: 6. Germline V gene sequence: CDR1 MDHEN, CDR2 SYDVKM. The CDR3 sequence: CASTHGTGTYNEQFF. The CDR3 coding sequence is TGTGCCAGCACCCACGGGACAGGGACCTACAATGAGCAGTTCTTC.

Concerning this clone itself: An end of the junction does not agree with germline; a read error may underlie this. The chain has TRBV7-7 and TRBJ2-2, with D possibly matching TRBD1 (7 bases). Germline assignment: CDR1 SSHAT and CDR2 FNYEAQ (reference sequence). The CDR3 extends over 17 amino acids. The CDR3 bases are TGTGCTAGCAGCTTCGGAGGGGGCGGCCCGAACACCGGGGAGCTGTTTTTT. It yields the protein CASSFGGGGPNTGELFF.

V is TRBV28 and J is TRBJ1-4; D unresolved. This CDR3 has 12 amino acids. Trimming took 6 bases from V and 6 from J, leaving 8 bases between them. Looked up from germline, CDR1 is MDHEN and CDR2 is SYDVKM. The CDR3 bases are TGTGCCAGCAGGCCGGTGGATGAAAAACTGTTTTTT. This codes for CASRPVDEKLFF.

J is TRBJ2-2 and V is TRBV12-5; TRBD2 matches at 7 bases. V dropped 1 base and J dropped 4; count of bases not matched to a gene: 12. CDR3 size: 18 residues. Germline values: CDR1 LGHNT, CDR2 FRNRAP. CDR3 residues: CASGLDFEWTRGTGELFF. The CDR3 bases are TGTGCTAGTGGTTTGGATTTTGAGTGGACTAGAGGCACCGGGGAGCTGTTTTTT. Looking up the rest from reference TRBV12-5 and TRBJ2-2 gives the full variable domain: DARVTQTPRHKVTEMGQEVTMRCQPILGHNTVFWYRQTMMQGLELLAYFRNRAPLDDSGMPKDRFSAEMPDATLATLKIQPSEPRDSAVYFCASGLDFEWTRGTGELFFGEGSRLTVL.

The V call is TRBV28, the J call TRBJ1-2; D remains ambiguous. The CDR3 contains 16 residues. Trimming shortened V by 6 bases and J by 0 bases, and 17 bases separated the two germline ends. Germline loops: CDR1 MDHEN, CDR2 SYDVKM. In DNA, the CDR3 is TGTGCCAGCAGCAAAAGCCCGGGTCCGACTAACTATGGCTACACCTTC. Translated: CASSKSPGPTNYGYTF.

The genes are TRBV28 and TRBJ1-6; 8 nucleotides match TRBD1. This CDR3 spans 14 amino acids. The ends lost 4 bases at V and 7 bases at J; junction bases unmatched: 3. Germline V CDR1 and CDR2: MDHEN, SYDVKM. In nucleotides, the CDR3 is TGTGCCAGCAGTTCGGACAGGGTAAATTCACCCCTCCACTTT. Translation gives CASSSDRVNSPLHF. The whole variable domain, filled in from reference TRBV28 and TRBJ1-6, reads DVKVTQSSRYLVKRTGEKVFLECVQDMDHENMFWYRQDPGLGLRLIYFSYDVKMKEKGDIPEGYSVSREKKERFSLILESASTNQTSMYLCASSSDRVNSPLHFGNGTRLTVT.

CDR3 bases: TGTGCCAGCAGTAAACGACAGGGGAATCAGCCCCAGCATTTT. Translating it yields CASSKRQGNQPQHF. The V call is TRBV6-1, the J call TRBJ1-5, with 8 bases aligning to TRBD1. V trimming: 5 bases; J trimming: 4 bases; junction bases outside the gene matches: 4. The germline V gene has CDR1 MNHNS and CDR2 SASEGT. The CDR3 is 14 residues long.

The V and J genes are TRBV19 and TRBJ2-1; maybe TRBD2 (5 bases). Germline-derived CDR1 and CDR2 are LNHDA and SQIVND (reference sequence). The CDR3 sequence is 14 residues long. V lost 5 bases to trimming and J lost 8 bases, with 16 bases between them. The CDR3 region is CASSLSIVRDEQFF. In DNA, the CDR3 is TGTGCCAGTAGTCTCTCCATTGTGCGGGATGAGCAGTTCTTC.

The chain combines TRBV4-3 with TRBJ2-1; D call uncertain. The CDR3 runs 16 residues. Germline V CDR1 and CDR2: LGHNA, YSLEER. Deletions cut 5 bases from V and 0 bases from J, with 14 bases between. CDR3 protein: CASSAFRLPSYNEQFF. CDR3 DNA sequence: TGCGCCAGCAGCGCCTTCAGGCTCCCCTCCTACAATGAGCAGTTCTTC.

This chain uses TRBV15 with TRBJ2-5, with 8 bases lining up with TRBD2. CDR1 LNHNV and CDR2 YYDKDF come from the germline V gene (reference sequence). The ends lost 0 bases at V and 5 bases at J; junction bases unmatched: 5. This CDR3 is built from 15 residues. The DNA of the CDR3 is TGTGCCACCAGCAGAGATCCGGGAGGGGGGGAGACCCAGTACTTC. Its translation is CATSRDPGGGETQYF.

In its sample, this clone was seen once. The J gene is TRBJ2-1, the V gene TRBV7-8; 8 bases line up with TRBD1. Trimming removed 4 bases from V and 12 bases from J; junction bases left unmatched: 5. This CDR3 contains 12 residues. CDR1 SGHVS and CDR2 FQNEAQ come from the germline V gene. The CDR3 region is CASSSSGTGQFF. CDR3 sequence (DNA): TGTGCCAGCAGCTCCTCCGGGACAGGGCAGTTCTTC. The full variable domain, completed using reference TRBV7-8 and TRBJ2-1, is GAGVSQSPRYKVAKRGQDVALRCDPISGHVSLFWYQQALGQGPEFLTYFQNEAQLDKSGLPSDRFFAERPEGSVSTLKIQRTQQEDSAVYLCASSSSGTGQFFGPGTRLTVL.

The count of this clone is one. The rearrangement uses TRBV15 and TRBJ2-7; TRBD2 matches 9 bases. V gave up 5 bases and J gave up 5 bases; unmatched junction bases: 4. This CDR3 has 13 amino acids. Germline CDR1 reads LNHNV; CDR2 reads YYDKDF (reference sequence). The CDR3 here is CATSELAGHEQYF. The DNA for the CDR3 is TGTGCCACCAGCGAGCTAGCGGGACACGAGCAGTACTTC.

The chain is built from TRBV6-1 and TRBJ2-3; possible D gene TRBD1, 5 bases. Trimming shortened V by 7 bases and J by 0 bases, and 11 bases separated the two germline ends. Germline V lookup: CDR1 MNHNS, CDR2 SASEGT. The CDR3 loop spans 14 amino acids. The CDR3 is CASIRQPSTDTQYF. CDR3 nucleotide sequence: TGTGCCAGCATCCGACAGCCGAGCACAGATACGCAGTATTTT.

This clone occurred a few times. This sequence joins TRBV19 and TRBJ2-7, with 10 bases aligning to TRBD1. Germline CDR1 is LNHDA and CDR2 is SQIVND (reference sequence). CDR3 length: 14 residues. J gave up 3 bases and V 4 bases, and 3 bases lay outside the gene matches. The CDR3 region has the DNA TGTGCCAGTAGTAAAGGACAGGGGGACTACGAGCAGTACTTC. Amino acids: CASSKGQGDYEQYF.

This clone came up once. This chain joins TRBV7-8 and TRBJ2-7; TRBD1 matches at 9 bases. V was clipped by 5 bases and J by 3 bases; unmatched bases: 8. Germline V gene sequence: CDR1 SGHVS, CDR2 FQNEAQ. There are 15 residues in the CDR3. CDR3 coding DNA: TGTGCCAGCAGCCCCGGGACAGGGTATCACTACGAGCAGTACTTC. Translating gives CASSPGTGYHYEQYF.

The sample holds one count of this clone. This rearrangement joins TRBV9 to TRBJ2-7, with D possibly being TRBD1 (5 bases). V lost 4 bases and J lost 0, with 20 bases in between. Germline loops: CDR1 SGDLS, CDR2 YYNGEE. The CDR3 runs 17 residues. In nucleotides, the CDR3 is TGTGCCAGCAGCCCACAGACAGATACTACTATCTCCTACGAGCAGTACTTC. Residues: CASSPQTDTTISYEQYF.